The rows below give T cell receptor beta chains drawn from one sample of a study of blood T cell repertoires in COVID-19. The repertoire was sequenced with immunoSEQ multiplex PCR; TCRdb's copy has only in-frame clones and lacks some. The repertoire consists of about 420,000 clones, with around nine tenths occurring once and the leading ten covering roughly 0.76%. Sequencing was carried out using peripheral blood. The origin of the receptors is a man younger than 35 with COVID-19, enrolled during active disease. The CDR3 runs from the conserved cysteine through the conserved F or W. D genes are given only for firm matches. A row's size may be missing; if present it is once, few, many or a size class.

CDR3 DNA,CDR3 protein,D gene,J gene,V gene,clone size
TGTGCCAGCAGCGTAGGGCTAGCGGGAGGCGAAAACATTCAGTACTTC,CASSVGLAGGENIQYF,TRBD2,TRBJ2-4,TRBV9,once
TGTGCCAGCAGCTTAGACCCCGGGAGGGACGGAAACACCATATATTTT,CASSLDPGRDGNTIYF,.,TRBJ1-3,TRBV11-2,.
TGTGCCAGGCCTTGCTGTAGCAATGAGCAGTTCTTC,CARPCCSNEQFF,.,TRBJ2-1,TRBV21-1,.
TGTGCCATCAGTCCCGGGACTAGCGACTACAATGAGCAGTTCTTC,CAISPGTSDYNEQFF,TRBD2,TRBJ2-1,TRBV10-3,.
TGTGCCAGCAGCTCGGGTCTCGGGGAAGAGACCCAGTACTTC,CASSSGLGEETQYF,.,TRBJ2-5,TRBV5-8,.
TGTGCACTCCAGGCCCAGGGGGTCCCAGATACGCAGTATTTT,CALQAQGVPDTQYF,TRBD1,TRBJ2-3,TRBV28,.
TGCAGTGCTAGAGAAAGCGGGACCCAGTACTTC,CSARESGTQYF,.,TRBJ2-5,TRBV20-1,.
TGTGCCAGCAGCTCTAGCGGGAATGAGCAGTTCTTC,CASSSSGNEQFF,TRBD2,TRBJ2-1,TRBV11-3,.
TGCGCCAGCAGACTAGACACGATACTTAACTATGGCTACACCTTC,CASRLDTILNYGYTF,.,TRBJ1-2,TRBV5-1,.
TGTGCCAGCCGACAGGGGAACACTGAAGCTTTCTTT,CASRQGNTEAFF,TRBD1,TRBJ1-1,TRBV6-5,.
TGCGCCAGCAGTGCTCGGTTTTCATCCTACGAGCAGTACTTC,CASSARFSSYEQYF,.,TRBJ2-7,TRBV10-1,.
TGCGCCAGCAGCTTAGAAGGACAGAGGGGAGAAAAACTGTTTTTT,CASSLEGQRGEKLFF,.,TRBJ1-4,TRBV5-1,.
TGTGCCACCAATGGACAGACTAATGAAAAACTGTTTTTT,CATNGQTNEKLFF,.,TRBJ1-4,TRBV15,.
TGCAGCGTTGTGGGACTAGCGGAGTACAATGAGCAGTTCTTC,CSVVGLAEYNEQFF,TRBD2,TRBJ2-1,TRBV29-1,.
TGTGCCAGCATTCCTCGACAGGGTGGTGAAGCTTTCTTT,CASIPRQGGEAFF,TRBD1,TRBJ1-1,TRBV5-4,many
TGTGCCAGCAGCGCCTCGGGGACAGAGAATCAGCCCCAGCATTTT,CASSASGTENQPQHF,TRBD1,TRBJ1-5,TRBV7-9,.
TGTGCAAGTCGCTTAGTCGGGGTAGAAATTTCGTACAATGAGCAGTTCTTC,CASRLVGVEISYNEQFF,.,TRBJ2-1,TRBV12-2,.
TGTGCCTGGAGTACCCGGACAGGGGGTATCGGTGAGCAGTTCTTC,CAWSTRTGGIGEQFF,TRBD1,TRBJ2-1,TRBV30,.
TGTGCCAGCAGTCCTCGCACTTATAGCAATCAGCCCCAGCATTTT,CASSPRTYSNQPQHF,.,TRBJ1-5,TRBV27,.
TGTGCCTGGAGTGTACATAGGCGGGACTCCTACGAGCAGTACTTC,CAWSVHRRDSYEQYF,.,TRBJ2-7,TRBV30,.
TGTGCCAGCAGTGAATATCCGGGAGAGAACACTGAAGCTTTCTTT,CASSEYPGENTEAFF,.,TRBJ1-1,TRBV25-1,.
TGTGCCAGCAGCTTTGCCTCGTTGGCTCCCCAGTTCTTC,CASSFASLAPQFF,.,TRBJ2-1,TRBV11-2,.
TGTGCCAGCAGCACAAAGGGGCCCACAGATACGCAGTATTTT,CASSTKGPTDTQYF,.,TRBJ2-3,TRBV5-4,once